Following are 32 T cell receptor beta chains from one sample sequenced in a study of low-dose radiotherapy and immunotherapy resistance in tumors. Time point of the sample: after trial treatment. The treatment is: LDRT plus nivolumab, ipilimumab, low-dose cyclophosphamide and aspirin (RACIN trial). Priming of first-strand cDNA relied on TRAV- and TRBV-specific primers (covering alpha and beta chains). The TCRs were subjected to amplification over roughly 20 PCR cycles employing a constant-region primer in conjunction with a V-primer adapter. TCRdb reanalysed the reads using MiXCR and keeps one entry per CDR3 protein. The sample contains approximately 84,000 distinct CDR3 sequences, less than 20% of which appear only once. Here the sequenced sample was PBMCs, taken after low-dose radiotherapy plus immunotherapy. All receptors derive from a male donor with prostate cancer.

On this clonotype: A much more abundant neighbour one base away suggests this may be a read error. V is TRBV20-1 and J is TRBJ1-1, with TRBD1 matching over 9 bases. Germline assignment: CDR1 DFQATT and CDR2 SNEGSKA (reference sequence). The CDR3 runs 14 residues. DNA of the CDR3: TGCGGTGCTAGAGGCGTCCCGGGACAGGGAGAAGCTTTCTTT. As protein: CGARGVPGQGEAFF.

Ten or more counts support this clonotype. The CDR3 region has the DNA TGTGCCAGTAAACCGGGACAGTACCAAGAGACCCAGTACTTC. This gives the protein CASKPGQYQETQYF. This chain connects TRBV19 to TRBJ2-5; 7 bases are a match to TRBD1. Germline V lookup: CDR1 LNHDA, CDR2 SQIVND (reference sequence). This CDR3 contains 14 residues. J lost 0 bases, V lost 7 bases, and 5 bases had no gene match.

This clonotype has ten or more counts. The V gene is TRBV7-2, the J gene TRBJ2-3, with TRBD2 matching 11 bases. The CDR3 sequence is 20 residues long. Germline lookup yields CDR1 SGHTA and CDR2 FQGNSA. Losses at the gene ends were 4 bases for V and 3 bases for J; bases not matched to a gene: 18. Here the CDR3 reads CASSSNPYSGRAFGTDTQYF. The CDR3 DNA is TGTGCCAGCAGCTCCAATCCCTATAGCGGGAGGGCATTTGGTACAGATACGCAGTATTTT.

At least ten counts were recorded for this clonotype. CDR3 residues: CASDGRRDNEQFF. The CDR3, as DNA: TGTGCCAGCGATGGCCGCAGGGACAATGAGCAGTTCTTC. The chain links TRBV28 to TRBJ2-1, with D tentatively TRBD1 (5 bases). Germline-derived CDR1 and CDR2 are MDHEN and SYDVKM. The CDR3 is made up of 13 amino acids. V was clipped by 8 bases and J by 5 bases, with 13 bases between them.

With regard to this clonotype: This likely came from a read error, as a far larger clone is one base away. This chain joins TRBV7-2 and TRBJ2-7, with 10 positions matching TRBD2. Trimming cost V 6 bases and J 7 bases; bases outside gene matches: 12. Germline V lookup: CDR1 SGHTA, CDR2 FQGNSA. The CDR3 contains 15 residues. CDR3 nucleotides: TGTGCCAGCAGACGGACTAGCGGAAGAGGGGATGAGCAGTACTTC. This sequence encodes CASRRTSGRGDEQYF. Supplemented by reference TRBV7-2 and TRBJ2-7, the full variable domain reads GAGVSQSPSNKVTEKGKDVELRCDPISGHTALYWYRQSLGQGLEFLIYFQGNSAPDKSGLPSDRFSAERTGGSVSTLTIQRTQQEDSAVYLCASRRTSGRGDEQYFGPGTRLTVT.

This clonotype was picked up many times. The rearrangement links TRBV12-3 or TRBV12-4 to TRBJ1-4; no reliable D call. Trimming took 6 bases from V and 4 from J, leaving 12 bases between them. The CDR3 covers 14 residues. For the CDR3, the DNA is TGTGCCAGCAGCCCCGATGGGGTTAATGAAAAACTGTTTTTT. It yields the protein CASSPDGVNEKLFF.

This clonotype has a count of ten or more. The chain recombines TRBV20-1 with TRBJ2-5; D uncertain. This CDR3 region has 11 residues. Trimming cost V 1 base and J 2 bases, with 2 bases left between them. Germline loops: CDR1 DFQATT, CDR2 SNEGSKA (reference sequence). For the CDR3, the DNA is TGCAGTGCTAGAGCACAAGAGACCCAGTACTTC. Its protein product is CSARAQETQYF.

This clonotype occurred many times. The rearrangement joins TRBV19 to TRBJ2-6; D not resolved. Germline-derived CDR1 and CDR2 are LNHDA and SQIVND (reference sequence). Trimming pared 7 bases from V and 2 bases from J, leaving 6 bases between. The CDR3 contains 13 residues. CDR3 sequence: CASTPPGANVLTF. The CDR3, as DNA: TGTGCCAGTACCCCGCCTGGGGCCAACGTCCTGACTTTC.

At least ten counts were recorded for this clonotype. The chain links TRBV28 to TRBJ2-5; 7 nucleotides line up with TRBD2. With V trimmed by 4 bases and J by 0 bases, 5 bases remained unmatched. The CDR3 is made up of 15 amino acids. Germline V gene data show CDR1 as MDHEN and CDR2 as SYDVKM. CDR3 region: CASSWREWYQETQYF. The DNA of the CDR3 is TGTGCCAGCAGTTGGCGGGAGTGGTACCAAGAGACCCAGTACTTC.

The rearrangement joins TRBV3-1 to TRBJ2-1; perhaps TRBD1 as D (5 bases). The CDR3 covers 14 residues. CDR1 and CDR2 (germline): LGHDT, YNNKEL (reference sequence). Trimming removed 1 base from V and 9 bases from J, with 13 bases in between. The CDR3 coding sequence is TGTGCCAGCAGCCAAGGAAACCAGGGCGGTGAGCAGTTCTTC. This sequence encodes CASSQGNQGGEQFF.

This clonotype was detected many times. This sequence joins TRBV29-1 and TRBJ2-1; the D is unclear. This CDR3 region has 11 residues. Germline V gene sequence: CDR1 SQVTM, CDR2 ANQGSEA. Trimming took 1 base from V and 7 from J, leaving 5 bases between them. Here the CDR3 DNA reads TGCAGCGTTGAAGTGGGGAATGAGCAGTTCTTC. It translates to CSVEVGNEQFF.

The genes are TRBV29-1 and TRBJ2-3; TRBD2 is a possible D gene (6 bases). The CDR3 is 15 amino acids. Looked up from germline, CDR1 is SQVTM and CDR2 is ANQGSEA. Trimming pared 1 base from V and 3 bases from J, leaving 14 bases between. CDR3 bases: TGCAGCGTTGAAGGACGGGGGTGGGGGACAGATACGCAGTATTTT. Its translation is CSVEGRGWGTDTQYF.

This clonotype was counted ten times or more. This sequence joins TRBV4-1 and TRBJ2-5, with D perhaps being TRBD1 or TRBD2 (5 bases each). With 0 bases removed from V and 1 base from J, the gap between germline ends came to 15 bases. The CDR3 runs 17 residues. Germline V lookup: CDR1 MGHRA, CDR2 YSYEKL. CDR3 bases: TGCGCCAGCAGCCAAGACGGTATCGGGGCGACCCAAGAGACCCAGTACTTC. It specifies CASSQDGIGATQETQYF.

At least ten counts were recorded for this clonotype. This chain connects TRBV20-1 to TRBJ2-1, with TRBD2 matching over 13 bases. In germline, CDR1 is DFQATT, CDR2 SNEGSKA (reference sequence). The CDR3 has 17 amino acids. The junction had 12 bases not matched to a gene; V was cut back by 5 bases and J by 5 bases. The CDR3 is CSAPPGLAGLYHNEQFF. CDR3 nucleotides: TGCAGTGCTCCCCCGGGACTAGCGGGATTATACCACAATGAGCAGTTCTTC.

Only a few counts were recorded for this clonotype. The chain couples TRBV28 to TRBJ2-1; 8 nucleotides agree with TRBD1. V was pared by 2 bases and J by 15 bases, with 6 bases of the junction left unmatched. Germline V gene lookup returns CDR1 MDHEN and CDR2 SYDVKM. The CDR3 totals 12 residues. CDR3: CASSLTGGLAFF. The CDR3, as DNA: TGTGCCAGCAGTTTAACAGGGGGTTTGGCGTTCTTC.

Here the CDR3 reads CASSYSRGASYTGELFF. In nucleotides, the CDR3 is TGTGCCAGCAGTTACTCGCGGGGGGCTAGTTACACCGGGGAGCTGTTTTTT. The chain uses TRBV6-2 or TRBV6-3 and TRBJ2-2; 8 bases are shared with TRBD2. The germline gives CDR1 MNHEY, CDR2 SVGEGT. V lost 0 bases, J lost 3 bases, and 6 bases stayed unmatched. The CDR3 spans 17 residues.

In the case of this clonotype: With only one base between it and a far larger clone, this is likely a read error. The chain couples TRBV5-4 to TRBJ2-1; 7 bases are a match to TRBD2. CDR3 length equals 14 residues. Germline V gene sequence: CDR1 SGHNT, CDR2 YYREEE (reference sequence). With V trimmed by 4 bases and J by 10 bases, 11 bases remained unmatched. The CDR3 sequence is CASSPGGLVYEQFF. The CDR3 bases are TGTGCCAGCAGCCCGGGGGGACTCGTCTACGAGCAGTTCTTC.

With respect to this clonotype: Given a much more abundant clone one base away, this may be a read error. The V call is TRBV13, the J call TRBJ2-5; D is ambiguous. CDR1 and CDR2 from the germline V gene are PRHDT and FYEKMQ (reference sequence). This CDR3 has 15 amino acids. CDR3 nucleotides: TGTGCCAGCAGCTTAGTCAGGAGCATCCAAGAGACCCAGAACTTC. Its protein is CASSLVRSIQETQNF.

The sample holds many counts of this clonotype. The CDR3 region is CASLRNGGGNSPLHF. CDR3 coding DNA: TGTGCCAGCCTCCGAAACGGGGGGGGTAATTCACCCCTCCACTTT. The chain combines TRBV28 with TRBJ1-6; a possible D gene is TRBD1 (5 bases). V gave up 8 bases and J gave up 6 bases, with 17 bases separating them. CDR1 is MDHEN, CDR2 SYDVKM, per germline. This CDR3 region has 15 residues.

This clonotype appeared many times. The chain is built from TRBV6-5 and TRBJ2-1; TRBD2 matches 9 bases. The V gene end was trimmed by 5 bases and the J gene end by 4 bases; junction bases not matched to a gene: 9. CDR1 is MNHEY, CDR2 SVGAGI, per germline. The CDR3 runs 16 residues. CDR3 sequence: CASSTRSSGAYNEQFF. The CDR3 DNA reads TGTGCCAGCAGTACCCGATCTAGCGGGGCATACAATGAGCAGTTCTTC.

Ten or more counts support this clonotype. The rearrangement joins TRBV5-6 to TRBJ2-5; TRBD1 matches 9 bases. This CDR3 comprises 16 residues. J was trimmed by 4 bases and V by 4 bases; bases with no gene match: 11. Germline CDR1 SGHDT, CDR2 YYEEEE. Written as DNA, the CDR3 is TGTGCCAGCAGCCCTTCCGGGACAGGGAAGGGAGAGACCCAGTACTTC. This gives the protein CASSPSGTGKGETQYF. The full variable domain, its missing parts supplied by reference TRBV5-6 and TRBJ2-5, is DAGVTQSPTHLIKTRGQQVTLRCSPKSGHDTVSWYQQALGQGPQFIFQYYEEEERQRGNFPDRFSGHQFPNYSSELNVNALLLGDSALYLCASSPSGTGKGETQYFGPGTRLLVL.

This clonotype was detected ten times or more. The chain links TRBV20-1 to TRBJ1-2; TRBD1 is a possible D gene (5 bases). Germline loops: CDR1 DFQATT, CDR2 SNEGSKA (reference sequence). V lost 6 bases and J lost 2, with 19 bases in between. This CDR3 has 15 amino acids. The CDR3: CSADGWDGTNYGYTF. CDR3 sequence (DNA): TGCAGTGCCGACGGATGGGACGGTACCAACTATGGCTACACCTTC.

As to this clonotype: A read error likely explains this, since a far larger clone differs by one base. V usage is TRBV2 and J usage is TRBJ2-3, with D uncertain. Germline loops: CDR1 SNHLY, CDR2 FYNNEI. The CDR3 runs to 12 residues. The CDR3 is CASSRKSDTRYF. The CDR3 DNA follows: TGTGCCAGCAGCCGGAAGTCAGATACGCGGTATTTT.

This clonotype was observed many times. The chain links TRBV6-2 or TRBV6-3 to TRBJ2-3, with D perhaps TRBD2 (7 bases). This CDR3 has 16 residues. V lost 6 bases to trimming and J lost 2 bases, with 18 bases between them. Germline V gene sequence: CDR1 MNHEY, CDR2 SVGEGT. DNA for the CDR3: TGTGCCAGCAGCACCCTTTGGGAGGGGGTCACAGATACGCAGTATTTT. Its protein is CASSTLWEGVTDTQYF.

This clonotype was detected many times. This chain connects TRBV20-1 to TRBJ2-3; D unclear. Germline V lookup: CDR1 DFQATT, CDR2 SNEGSKA (reference sequence). V was shortened by 3 bases and J by 0 bases, with 4 bases between the two germline ends. The CDR3 length is 12 residues. The chain's CDR3 is CSASRSTDTQYF. The CDR3 DNA reads TGCAGTGCTAGTAGAAGCACAGATACGCAGTATTTT.

This clonotype was counted ten times or more. The chain carries TRBV14 and TRBJ2-7; TRBD1 might be the D (5 bases). The V and J ends lost 0 bases and 0 bases respectively, with 9 bases between them. This CDR3 comprises 15 residues. Per the germline V gene, CDR1 is SGHDN and CDR2 is FVKESK. The CDR3 DNA is TGTGCCAGCAGCCAAGATCCAGGGTTCTCCTACGAGCAGTACTTC. Amino acids: CASSQDPGFSYEQYF.

Concerning this clonotype: A far larger clone lies a single base away; this is likely a read error. V and J are TRBV5-6 and TRBJ2-4; a possible D gene is TRBD2 (6 bases). CDR1 SGHDT and CDR2 YYEEEE come from the germline V gene. This CDR3 has 15 amino acids. The ends were cut back, 2 bases at V and 13 bases at J, with 22 bases in the middle. CDR3 loop: CASSFAGSSYNEQYF. CDR3 DNA sequence: TGTGCCAGCAGCTTCGCGGGGAGCTCCTACAATGAGCAGTACTTC.

This clonotype was picked up many times. The chain joins TRBV4-1 to TRBJ1-6; 11 nucleotides agree with TRBD1. The J segment lost 4 bases and the V segment lost 4 bases, leaving 6 bases of the junction unmatched. This CDR3 has 17 amino acids. The germline V gene has CDR1 MGHRA and CDR2 YSYEKL. The CDR3 region is CASSPGQGANYNSPLHF. In nucleotides, the CDR3 is TGCGCCAGCAGCCCCGGACAGGGGGCGAATTATAATTCACCCCTCCACTTT.

J is TRBJ2-7 and V is TRBV5-1, with unresolved D. Per the germline V gene, CDR1 is SGHRS and CDR2 is YFSETQ. There are 13 residues in the CDR3. V lost 0 bases, J lost 4 bases, and 8 bases lay in between. The CDR3 reads CASSLGERYEQYF. DNA of the CDR3: TGCGCCAGCAGCTTGGGGGAACGATACGAGCAGTACTTC. Combining the CDR3 with reference TRBV5-1 and TRBJ2-7 gives the whole variable domain KAGVTQTPRYLIKTRGQQVTLSCSPISGHRSVSWYQQTPGQGLQFLFEYFSETQRNKGNFPGRFSGRQFSNSRSEMNVSTLELGDSALYLCASSLGERYEQYFGPGTRLTVT.

Many counts were recorded for this clonotype. The chain carries TRBV9 and TRBJ2-3, with 10 bases fitting TRBD2. Looked up from germline, CDR1 is SGDLS and CDR2 is YYNGEE. This CDR3 has 16 amino acids. After removal of 0 bases from V and 4 bases from J, the junction contained 5 bases not matched to a gene. The CDR3 DNA follows: TGTGCCAGCAGCGTAGGGCTAGCGGGAGTCGCAGATACGCAGTATTTT. Translation: CASSVGLAGVADTQYF.

The chain employs TRBV28 and TRBJ2-7; TRBD2 might be the D (5 bases). The V and J ends lost 11 bases and 4 bases respectively, with 15 bases between them. The CDR3 has 12 residues. Germline V gives CDR1 MDHEN, CDR2 SYDVKM. The CDR3 loop reads CAVMGVFYEQYF. DNA for the CDR3: TGTGCCGTCATGGGAGTTTTTTACGAGCAGTACTTC. The variable domain in full, with the rest retrieved from reference TRBV28 and TRBJ2-7, is DVKVTQSSRYLVKRTGEKVFLECVQDMDHENMFWYRQDPGLGLRLIYFSYDVKMKEKGDIPEGYSVSREKKERFSLILESASTNQTSMYLCAVMGVFYEQYFGPGTRLTVT.

Details on this clonotype: A far larger clone lies a single base away; this is likely a read error. The chain combines TRBV7-9 with TRBJ2-1; 9 bases are a match to TRBD2. This CDR3 region has 20 residues. CDR1 is SEHNR, CDR2 FQNEAQ, per germline (reference sequence). J lost 1 base, V lost 5 bases, and 18 bases had no gene match. CDR3 region: CASSLLRGSGSKRSYNEQFF. The CDR3 bases are TGTGCCAGCAGCCTCCTTCGAGGTAGCGGGAGTAAAAGGTCCTACAATGAGCAGTTCTTC.